The entry that follows covers one T cell receptor beta chain sequence. No antigen is known for it. This sample's time point: newly diagnosed GD, antithyroid drugs for less than 3 months. RNA isolated from PBMCs was used to make the TCR library. Per American Thyroid Association guidelines, Graves' disease was diagnosed. These data belong to a study of regulatory T cells in long-lasting Graves disease. Findings and limits, study-wide: Persistent Graves' patients showed a TCR diversity that was lower than that of newly diagnosed ones. Persistent patients shared more public clonotypes (approximately 2,700) than newly diagnosed patients (966).

Through Arm-PCR of CDR3 regions and iRepertoire HTBI primers, TCR beta libraries were built. TCRdb analysed the multiplex PCR reads with MiXCR anew, one entry per CDR3 protein. Altogether 400,000 to 500,000 distinct CDR3 sequences are present, about 15% being singletons, with the ten largest covering approximately 22%. This sample also appeared in a second study, on T cells in Graves' hyperthyroidism and ophthalmopathy.

The TCR was taken from a woman under 30 with Graves disease. The source material was peripheral blood mononuclear cells (PBMCs), sampled at new diagnosis, from a patient treated with antithyroid drugs.

CDR3 loop: CASSTGENEKLFF. The CDR3 DNA sequence: TGTGCCAGCAGCACTGGGGAGAATGAAAAACTGTTTTTT. V gene TRBV7-6 combines with J gene TRBJ1-4, with D unclear. This CDR3 region has 13 residues. Germline loops: CDR1 SGHVS, CDR2 FNYEAQ. V lost 5 bases, J lost 5 bases, and 9 bases lay in between.